Detailed here is one T cell receptor (beta chain). Germline trimming cut 4 bases from V and 0 bases from J; bases unmatched to any gene: 4. This CDR3 region has 15 residues. In germline, CDR1 is ENHRY, CDR2 SYGVKD. At a deep level, the assay was run. In the study's own analysis: With immunoSEQ giving junction-only sequences and no quality scores, filtering differed. The table came from immunoSEQ multiplex PCR; TCRdb's copy has only in-frame clones and leaves some out. V and J calls and clone size are copied from that table; D and trimming were computed from the DNA. The repertoire consists of over a million clones, with around 82% occurring once and the leading ten covering approximately 0.5%. This record belongs to a study of shared clonotypes between healthy human individuals. Overall study: Three plates each covered CD4 naive and memory; CD8 naive two, CD8 memory one.

This sequence joins TRBV10-3 and TRBJ2-7; 9 bases agree with TRBD1. The clonotype originates from a man aged 18 to 29 in good health. Some clones in this sample may be carry-over from other donors' samples. The sequencing sample was made of memory CD4+ T cells from PBMCs. Subset described: CD45RA-negative fraction. CDR3 residues: CAISGLTGGSYEQYF. For the CDR3, the DNA is TGTGCCATCAGTGGATTGACAGGGGGCTCCTACGAGCAGTACTTC.